Presented here are 26 T cell receptor beta chains from one specimen sequenced in a study of T-cell reconstitution after alpha-beta-depleted transplantation in children. During its preparation, the TCRbeta library received unique molecular identifiers. TCRdb re-derived calls from the PCR reads in MiXCR, one entry per CDR3 protein. The data contain around 960,000 distinct CDR3 sequences, 25% to 35% of them singletons. The sequencing used PBMCs, mostly from graft donor cells, collected 360 days after TCRalphabeta/CD19-depleted stem cell transplant. The receptors were sampled from a boy under three years old who had a stem cell transplant for SCID, so the T cells may come from the graft donor.

This clonotype was counted between two and nine times. The rearrangement joins TRBV5-1 to TRBJ2-1; D possibly uses TRBD1 or TRBD2 (5 bases each). This CDR3 comprises 14 residues. Between the trimmed V and J ends, which lost 7 bases and 3 bases, there was a span of 14 bases. Germline CDR1 is SGHRS and CDR2 is YFSETQ. CDR3 DNA: TGCGCCAGCCGTGACGGTGGGGGCTACAATGAGCAGTTCTTC. This gives the protein CASRDGGGYNEQFF.

The V gene is TRBV6-1, the J gene TRBJ2-2; 7 bases are a match to TRBD1. The trim removed 5 bases at V and 6 bases at J, leaving 6 bases unmatched. Germline lookup yields CDR1 MNHNS and CDR2 SASEGT. The length of the CDR3 is 14 residues. CDR3 nucleotide sequence: TGTGCCAGCAGTCCCTATAGGGGGCCCGGGGAGCTGTTTTTT. Translated: CASSPYRGPGELFF.

This clonotype has just a few counts. V and J are TRBV6-2 or TRBV6-3 and TRBJ2-7, with unresolved D. In germline, CDR1 is MNHEY, CDR2 SVGEGT. The CDR3 contains 15 residues. Deletions cut 6 bases from V and 3 bases from J, with 18 bases between. CDR3 residues: CASSPSNELFYEQYF. The CDR3 nucleotides are TGTGCCAGCAGCCCTTCGAATGAGTTATTCTACGAGCAGTACTTC.

This clonotype came up a few times. This chain uses TRBV20-1 with TRBJ1-2, with D maybe TRBD1 (6 bases). Trimming removed 2 bases at V and 4 bases at J, with 14 bases between. This CDR3 region has 14 residues. Germline lookup yields CDR1 DFQATT and CDR2 SNEGSKA (reference sequence). This CDR3 reads CSARKRQVTYGYTF. The CDR3 DNA is TGCAGTGCTAGAAAACGACAGGTTACCTATGGCTACACCTTC.

The rearrangement joins TRBV20-1 to TRBJ2-1; 7 bases agree with TRBD2. CDR3 size: 12 residues. CDR1 and CDR2 (germline): DFQATT, SNEGSKA (reference sequence). Trimming at V came to 6 bases and at J to 3 bases, leaving 2 bases not matched to a gene. The CDR3 region has the DNA TGCAGTGCACGGGACTACTACAATGAGCAGTTCTTC. Translating it yields CSARDYYNEQFF.

This clonotype has a handful of counts. The rearrangement joins TRBV24-1 to TRBJ2-2, with D possibly being TRBD1 (6 bases). This CDR3 spans 17 amino acids. V was shortened by 0 bases and J by 0 bases, with 10 bases between the two germline ends. Looked up from germline, CDR1 is KGHDR and CDR2 is SFDVKD. CDR3 region: CATSDLTGGPNTGELFF. The CDR3 nucleotides read TGTGCCACCAGTGATTTGACTGGGGGCCCGAACACCGGGGAGCTGTTTTTT.

This clonotype was counted between two and nine times. This rearrangement joins TRBV20-1 to TRBJ1-5; D not certain. The V end was cut by 6 bases, the J end by 6 bases, with 21 bases between. Per germline, CDR1 DFQATT and CDR2 SNEGSKA (reference sequence). This CDR3 is built from 15 residues. The DNA of the CDR3 is TGCAGTGCGCCCTCATCATCCGGGCTGGGTCAGCCCCAGCATTTT. The encoded protein is CSAPSSSGLGQPQHF.

This chain links TRBV7-6 with TRBJ1-1; D remains ambiguous. Germline V gene lookup returns CDR1 SGHVS and CDR2 FNYEAQ. V lost 1 base and J lost 6, with 15 bases in between. CDR3 length: 15 residues. CDR3 DNA: TGTGCCAGCAGCTTAGGCCTTGCCGGACTGTCTGAAGCTTTCTTT. Translated: CASSLGLAGLSEAFF.

This chain connects TRBV20-1 to TRBJ1-2, with D unclear. The CDR3 totals 13 residues. Between the trimmed V and J ends, which lost 1 base and 4 bases, there was a span of 10 bases. Germline CDR1 reads DFQATT; CDR2 reads SNEGSKA (reference sequence). For the CDR3, the DNA is TGCAGTGCTAGAGCGGACCGACGCTATGGCTACACCTTC. Its translation: CSARADRRYGYTF.

The chain combines TRBV20-1 with TRBJ2-1; D gene ambiguous. Germline CDR1 is DFQATT and CDR2 is SNEGSKA (reference sequence). With 3 bases removed from V and 6 bases from J, the gap between germline ends came to 9 bases. This CDR3 region has 12 residues. The CDR3 coding sequence is TGCAGTGCTAGTCGCGCGAGCAATGAGCAGTTCTTC. It is translated as CSASRASNEQFF.

V gene TRBV12-3 or TRBV12-4 combines with J gene TRBJ2-1, with TRBD1 identical over 9 bases. This CDR3 is built from 15 residues. V shed 6 bases, J shed 5 bases, and the junction held 8 bases outside the gene matches. Written as DNA, the CDR3 is TGTGCCAGCAGGCCACAGGGGGCTCCCCACAATGAGCAGTTCTTC. Translated: CASRPQGAPHNEQFF.

The V and J genes are TRBV24-1 and TRBJ2-5; the D gene is possibly TRBD2 (6 bases). The V and J ends lost 4 bases and 3 bases respectively, with 8 bases between them. Germline values: CDR1 KGHDR, CDR2 SFDVKD. The CDR3 runs to 13 residues. The CDR3 DNA is TGTGCCACCAGTGACGGCGGGAAAGAGACCCAGTACTTC. Its translation: CATSDGGKETQYF.

The V and J genes are TRBV6-1 and TRBJ1-1; D is unclear. V was shortened by 7 bases and J by 1 base, with 10 bases between the two germline ends. CDR3 length equals 13 residues. In germline, CDR1 is MNHNS, CDR2 SASEGT. The CDR3 DNA sequence: TGTGCCAGCATCCCCCCTCAGAACACTGAAGCTTTCTTT. Protein: CASIPPQNTEAFF.

Only a few counts were recorded for this clonotype. CDR3 bases: TGCAGTGCTTCTTCCACAGGGGGGATCGGGGAGCTGTTTTTT. Its protein product is CSASSTGGIGELFF. The chain links TRBV20-1 to TRBJ2-2; 8 positions agree with TRBD1. Germline lookup yields CDR1 DFQATT and CDR2 SNEGSKA (reference sequence). V shed 5 bases, J shed 7 bases, and the junction held 9 bases outside the gene matches. This CDR3 comprises 14 residues.

This clonotype was detected a few times. The genes are TRBV10-3 and TRBJ2-3; TRBD2 matches 8 bases. In germline, CDR1 is ENHRY, CDR2 SYGVKD. V lost 3 bases and J lost 6; bases outside the gene matches: 8. The CDR3 contains 15 residues. The CDR3 protein is CAISDPGTRADTQYF. CDR3 nucleotide sequence: TGTGCCATCAGTGACCCCGGGACTAGAGCCGATACGCAGTATTTT.

J is TRBJ2-7 and V is TRBV14; 9 bases match TRBD1. CDR1 and CDR2 from the germline V gene are SGHDN and FVKESK. The CDR3 length is 14 residues. Trimming removed 4 bases from V and 4 bases from J; junction bases left unmatched: 5. DNA of the CDR3: TGTGCCAGCAGCCTCCTCGACAGGGGGTACGAGCAGTACTTC. Its translation: CASSLLDRGYEQYF.

V and J are TRBV10-3 and TRBJ2-3, with TRBD2 matching 9 bases. Trimming cost V 10 bases and J 2 bases; bases outside gene matches: 10. The CDR3 contains 15 residues. The germline V gene encodes CDR1 ENHRY and CDR2 SYGVKD. The CDR3 reads CATQGSGGSTDTQYF. As DNA, the CDR3 is TGTGCCACTCAGGGGAGCGGGGGGTCCACAGATACGCAGTATTTT.

The genes are TRBV10-3 and TRBJ1-5; tentatively, D is TRBD1 (5 bases). Germline V gives CDR1 ENHRY, CDR2 SYGVKD. Trimming removed 5 bases at V and 2 bases at J, with 7 bases between. The CDR3 consists of 13 residues. CDR3 sequence reads: CAISLQGNQPQHF. As DNA, the CDR3 is TGTGCCATCAGTCTACAGGGCAATCAGCCCCAGCATTTT.

This chain uses TRBV5-5 with TRBJ2-5, with TRBD2 matching over 10 bases. The J segment lost 4 bases and the V segment lost 1 base, leaving 10 bases of the junction unmatched. There are 17 residues in the CDR3. Looked up from germline, CDR1 is SGHKS and CDR2 is YYEKEE (reference sequence). The CDR3 is CASSLMVSGGSLETQYF. For the CDR3, the DNA is TGTGCCAGCAGCTTGATGGTTAGCGGGGGGTCTTTAGAGACCCAGTACTTC.

The chain combines TRBV20-1 with TRBJ2-4; 8 bases match TRBD2. This CDR3 comprises 17 residues. Germline values: CDR1 DFQATT, CDR2 SNEGSKA (reference sequence). J lost 5 bases, V lost 0 bases, and 12 bases had no gene match. In DNA, the CDR3 is TGCAGTGCTAGAGATCGGGGAATAGCGGGACCGGAAAACATTCAGTACTTC. This sequence encodes CSARDRGIAGPENIQYF.

V and J are TRBV20-1 and TRBJ1-5, with a weak D call TRBD1 (5 bases). Germline-derived CDR1 and CDR2 are DFQATT and SNEGSKA (reference sequence). This CDR3 spans 14 amino acids. Trimming stripped 1 base from V and 5 bases from J, with 12 bases between. The DNA for the CDR3 is TGCAGTGCTAGAGTAACGGGGGAGCATCAGCCCCAGCATTTT. Protein: CSARVTGEHQPQHF.

There are a few counts of this clonotype. The chain has TRBV7-3 and TRBJ2-3; D may be TRBD2 (6 bases). V lost 3 bases, J lost 0 bases, and 16 bases lay in between. CDR1 SGHTA and CDR2 FQGTGA come from the germline V gene. CDR3 length: 17 amino acids. The CDR3: CASSLGLGGASTDTQYF. CDR3 in DNA: TGTGCCAGCAGCTTGGGGCTGGGCGGGGCTAGCACAGATACGCAGTATTTT.

This clonotype was found a few times. The rearrangement links TRBV10-3 to TRBJ1-1; D call uncertain. Germline CDR1 and CDR2: ENHRY and SYGVKD. Between the trimmed V and J ends, which lost 3 bases and 4 bases, there was a span of 12 bases. The CDR3 runs to 14 residues. The CDR3 protein is CAISEEGGSTEAFF. The CDR3 DNA sequence: TGTGCCATCAGTGAAGAGGGTGGGAGCACTGAAGCTTTCTTT.

The J gene is TRBJ1-2, the V gene TRBV5-6; TRBD1 matches at 8 bases. The CDR3 extends over 16 amino acids. V lost 0 bases, J lost 4 bases, and 8 bases stayed unmatched. Germline V CDR1 and CDR2: SGHDT, YYEEEE. CDR3 DNA sequence: TGTGCCAGCAGCTTGGGATCAGGGGGCGCCGTCTATGGCTACACCTTC. Encoded protein: CASSLGSGGAVYGYTF.

The chain combines TRBV20-1 with TRBJ2-4; a possible D gene is TRBD1 (6 bases). Germline V gene lookup returns CDR1 DFQATT and CDR2 SNEGSKA (reference sequence). Trimming pared 1 base from V and 2 bases from J, leaving 9 bases between. CDR3 length equals 14 residues. The CDR3 DNA reads as TGCAGTGCTAGAGGCCAGGGGTCCAAAAACATTCAGTACTTC. This gives the protein CSARGQGSKNIQYF.

This clonotype was seen only once. The V call is TRBV7-9, the J call TRBJ2-7, with D perhaps matching TRBD2 (5 bases). This CDR3 is built from 17 residues. Per germline, CDR1 SEHNR and CDR2 FQNEAQ (reference sequence). V gave up 0 bases and J gave up 7 bases, with 22 bases separating them. Written as DNA, the CDR3 is TGTGCCAGCAGCTTAGCCGACGCCGGGAAAGTTTTAGGAGAGCAGTACTTC. Protein product: CASSLADAGKVLGEQYF.